A selection of T cell receptor beta chains follows, all from one sample in a study of T-cell reconstitution after alpha-beta-depleted transplantation in children. Via MiXCR, TCRdb re-called the PCR reads, giving one row per CDR3 protein. The table shows 200,000 to 250,000 distinct CDR3 sequences, with 20% to 30% occurring only once. Sequenced here: PBMCs, mostly from graft donor cells, sampled 360 days after TCRalphabeta/CD19-depleted stem cell transplant. These TCRs come from a female patient aged 2 to 10 who had a stem cell transplant for congenital amegakaryocytic thrombocytopenia, so the T cells may come from the graft donor. Each CDR3 is given with its conserved first and last residue. D genes are given only for firm matches. Some rows have no size entry. The others give once, few or many, or a class for an expanded clone.

j_call: TRBJ1-6
clone_size: .
cdr3_length: 13
d_call: TRBD1
v_call: TRBV20-1
cdr3_aa: CSAQGQGASPLHF
cdr3_nt: TGCAGTGCCCAAGGCCAGGGGGCCTCACCCCTCCACTTT

j_call: TRBJ1-3
clone_size: few
cdr3_length: 19
d_call: .
v_call: TRBV4-1
cdr3_aa: CASSQDSKTYNPSGNTIYF
cdr3_nt: TGCGCCAGCAGCCAAGATTCGAAGACGTACAACCCCTCTGGAAACACCATATATTTT

j_call: TRBJ2-3
clone_size: few
cdr3_length: 14
d_call: .
v_call: TRBV18
cdr3_aa: CASSPFWSTDTQYF
cdr3_nt: TGTGCCAGCTCACCATTCTGGAGCACAGATACGCAGTATTTT

j_call: TRBJ1-5
clone_size: .
cdr3_length: 17
d_call: .
v_call: TRBV19
cdr3_aa: CASSIGPNGQTDQPQHF
cdr3_nt: TGTGCCAGTAGTATAGGTCCGAACGGTCAGACAGATCAGCCCCAGCATTTT

j_call: TRBJ2-7
clone_size: many
cdr3_length: 13
d_call: TRBD2
v_call: TRBV29-1
cdr3_aa: CSVEDRTSYEQYF
cdr3_nt: TGCAGCGTTGAAGATCGGACTAGCTACGAGCAGTACTTC

j_call: TRBJ2-2
clone_size: many
cdr3_length: 13
d_call: .
v_call: TRBV11-2
cdr3_aa: CASSLERTGELFF
cdr3_nt: TGTGCCAGCAGCTTAGAACGGACCGGGGAGCTGTTTTTT

j_call: TRBJ2-7
clone_size: .
cdr3_length: 14
d_call: .
v_call: TRBV5-6
cdr3_aa: CASSLLTGFYEQYF
cdr3_nt: TGTGCCAGCAGCTTGTTGACAGGCTTCTACGAGCAGTACTTC

j_call: TRBJ2-5
clone_size: few
cdr3_length: 13
d_call: TRBD1
v_call: TRBV3-1
cdr3_aa: CASSPQGVETQYF
cdr3_nt: TGTGCCAGCAGCCCCCAGGGGGTAGAGACCCAGTACTTC

j_call: TRBJ2-2
clone_size: few
cdr3_length: 16
d_call: TRBD1
v_call: TRBV4-2
cdr3_aa: CASSKGQGVFAGELFF
cdr3_nt: TGTGCCAGCAGCAAAGGACAGGGGGTATTTGCCGGGGAGCTGTTTTTT

j_call: TRBJ2-7
clone_size: .
cdr3_length: 13
d_call: .
v_call: TRBV29-1
cdr3_aa: CSVEDWAGVEQYF
cdr3_nt: TGCAGCGTTGAAGATTGGGCAGGGGTAGAGCAGTACTTC

j_call: TRBJ2-5
clone_size: many
cdr3_length: 13
d_call: .
v_call: TRBV20-1
cdr3_aa: CSASLPKGETQYF
cdr3_nt: TGCAGTGCTAGTCTCCCAAAAGGGGAGACCCAGTACTTC

j_call: TRBJ2-7
clone_size: .
cdr3_length: 15
d_call: TRBD2
v_call: TRBV5-1
cdr3_aa: CASSAGLAGRYEQYF
cdr3_nt: TGCGCCAGCAGCGCTGGACTAGCGGGTAGATACGAGCAGTACTTC

j_call: TRBJ2-2
clone_size: .
cdr3_length: 18
d_call: .
v_call: TRBV3-1
cdr3_aa: CASSQVLLERGGTGELFF
cdr3_nt: TGTGCCAGCAGCCAAGTGTTGCTAGAGCGTGGGGGAACCGGGGAGCTGTTTTTT

j_call: TRBJ2-1
clone_size: few
cdr3_length: 15
d_call: TRBD2
v_call: TRBV12-3/TRBV12-4
cdr3_aa: CASSLDGLATNEQFF
cdr3_nt: TGTGCCAGCAGTTTAGATGGACTAGCTACCAATGAGCAGTTCTTC

j_call: TRBJ2-5
clone_size: .
cdr3_length: 13
d_call: TRBD2
v_call: TRBV20-1
cdr3_aa: CSAYGTSGETQYF
cdr3_nt: TGCAGTGCGTACGGGACTAGCGGGGAGACCCAGTACTTC

j_call: TRBJ2-7
clone_size: once
cdr3_length: 13
d_call: .
v_call: TRBV20-1
cdr3_aa: CSARDRVNHEQYF
cdr3_nt: TGCAGTGCTAGAGATAGGGTTAACCACGAGCAGTACTTC

j_call: TRBJ1-1
clone_size: .
cdr3_length: 14
d_call: .
v_call: TRBV20-1
cdr3_aa: CSAGGGGGNTEAFF
cdr3_nt: TGCAGTGCTGGTGGAGGTGGGGGGAACACTGAAGCTTTCTTT

j_call: TRBJ2-3
clone_size: .
cdr3_length: 16
d_call: TRBD2
v_call: TRBV20-1
cdr3_aa: CSAEYPLAGGLDTQYF
cdr3_nt: TGCAGTGCGGAATACCCACTAGCGGGGGGGCTAGATACGCAGTATTTT

j_call: TRBJ2-3
clone_size: few
cdr3_length: 14
d_call: .
v_call: TRBV20-1
cdr3_aa: CSAMPIPGTDTQYF
cdr3_nt: TGCAGTGCTATGCCCATCCCCGGCACAGATACGCAGTATTTT

j_call: TRBJ1-1
clone_size: .
cdr3_length: 12
d_call: .
v_call: TRBV12-3/TRBV12-4
cdr3_aa: CASSFWGSEAFF
cdr3_nt: TGTGCCAGCAGTTTTTGGGGGTCTGAAGCTTTCTTT

j_call: TRBJ1-1
clone_size: .
cdr3_length: 14
d_call: TRBD1
v_call: TRBV12-3/TRBV12-4
cdr3_aa: CASSTGQGSTEAFF
cdr3_nt: TGTGCCAGCAGCACTGGACAGGGGAGCACTGAAGCTTTCTTT

j_call: TRBJ2-6
clone_size: few
cdr3_length: 18
d_call: .
v_call: TRBV20-1
cdr3_aa: CSARVSGTYKTGANVLTF
cdr3_nt: TGCAGTGCTAGAGTTTCCGGGACTTACAAGACTGGGGCCAACGTCCTGACTTTC

j_call: TRBJ1-3
clone_size: .
cdr3_length: 15
d_call: .
v_call: TRBV13
cdr3_aa: CASSLGGNSGNTIYF
cdr3_nt: TGTGCCAGCAGCTTAGGTGGTAACTCTGGAAACACCATATATTTT

j_call: TRBJ2-7
clone_size: few
cdr3_length: 12
d_call: .
v_call: TRBV6-2/TRBV6-3
cdr3_aa: CASSYRTAEQYF
cdr3_nt: TGTGCCAGCAGTTACCGGACAGCCGAGCAGTACTTC

j_call: TRBJ2-1
clone_size: .
cdr3_length: 13
d_call: TRBD2
v_call: TRBV24-1
cdr3_aa: CATGTRFNNEQFF
cdr3_nt: TGTGCCACTGGGACTAGGTTTAACAATGAGCAGTTCTTC

j_call: TRBJ2-5
clone_size: .
cdr3_length: 12
d_call: .
v_call: TRBV5-1
cdr3_aa: CASRRRQETQYF
cdr3_nt: TGCGCCAGCAGGAGGCGGCAAGAGACCCAGTACTTC

j_call: TRBJ2-3
clone_size: .
cdr3_length: 11
d_call: .
v_call: TRBV12-3/TRBV12-4
cdr3_aa: CASSVRDTQYF
cdr3_nt: TGTGCCAGCAGTGTTCGGGATACGCAGTATTTT

j_call: TRBJ2-3
clone_size: .
cdr3_length: 18
d_call: TRBD1
v_call: TRBV4-1
cdr3_aa: CASSQELRGQGMGDTQYF
cdr3_nt: TGCGCCAGCAGCCAAGAGTTGAGGGGACAGGGAATGGGCGATACGCAGTATTTT

j_call: TRBJ2-5
clone_size: .
cdr3_length: 15
d_call: .
v_call: TRBV20-1
cdr3_aa: CSASGGLRGSETQYF
cdr3_nt: TGCAGTGCTAGTGGAGGGTTAAGGGGTTCGGAGACCCAGTACTTC

j_call: TRBJ1-2
clone_size: .
cdr3_length: 12
d_call: TRBD1
v_call: TRBV20-1
cdr3_aa: CSASTGVYGYTF
cdr3_nt: TGCAGTGCTAGTACAGGGGTCTATGGCTACACCTTC

j_call: TRBJ2-7
clone_size: .
cdr3_length: 14
d_call: TRBD1
v_call: TRBV28
cdr3_aa: CASSLPGGIYEQYF
cdr3_nt: TGTGCCAGCAGTTTGCCAGGGGGCATCTACGAGCAGTACTTC

j_call: TRBJ2-3
clone_size: few
cdr3_length: 16
d_call: TRBD2
v_call: TRBV6-5
cdr3_aa: CASSRGLAQSTDTQYF
cdr3_nt: TGTGCCAGCAGCCGCGGACTAGCGCAAAGCACAGATACGCAGTATTTT

j_call: TRBJ1-6
clone_size: few
cdr3_length: 15
d_call: .
v_call: TRBV21-1
cdr3_aa: CASSKRGQDYSPLHF
cdr3_nt: TGTGCCAGCAGCAAGCGGGGACAGGACTATTCACCCCTCCACTTT

j_call: TRBJ2-1
clone_size: .
cdr3_length: 14
d_call: .
v_call: TRBV20-1
cdr3_aa: CSARGVLGVNEQFF
cdr3_nt: TGCAGTGCTAGGGGGGTCCTAGGGGTGAATGAGCAGTTCTTC

j_call: TRBJ2-7
clone_size: .
cdr3_length: 14
d_call: TRBD1
v_call: TRBV6-5
cdr3_aa: CASSWAGGTYEQYF
cdr3_nt: TGTGCCAGCAGTTGGGCAGGGGGTACCTACGAGCAGTACTTC

j_call: TRBJ2-5
clone_size: .
cdr3_length: 20
d_call: TRBD2
v_call: TRBV4-3
cdr3_aa: CASSQDITAPGRGDQETQYF
cdr3_nt: TGCGCCAGCAGCCAAGATATTACCGCCCCAGGGCGGGGGGACCAAGAGACCCAGTACTTC

j_call: TRBJ2-1
clone_size: few
cdr3_length: 11
d_call: .
v_call: TRBV19
cdr3_aa: CASSVQYEQFF
cdr3_nt: TGTGCCAGTAGTGTTCAATATGAGCAGTTCTTC

j_call: TRBJ2-1
clone_size: .
cdr3_length: 10
d_call: .
v_call: TRBV12-3/TRBV12-4
cdr3_aa: CASSRYEQFF
cdr3_nt: TGTGCCAGCAGTCGGTATGAGCAGTTCTTC

j_call: TRBJ2-7
clone_size: few
cdr3_length: 17
d_call: TRBD2
v_call: TRBV4-1
cdr3_aa: CASSQVTTSGSYYEQYF
cdr3_nt: TGCGCCAGCAGCCAAGTCACGACTAGCGGGAGTTACTACGAGCAGTACTTC

j_call: TRBJ1-5
clone_size: few
cdr3_length: 14
d_call: .
v_call: TRBV10-2
cdr3_aa: CASSGWTSNQPQHF
cdr3_nt: TGCGCCAGCAGTGGATGGACGAGCAATCAGCCCCAGCATTTT

j_call: TRBJ2-4
clone_size: few
cdr3_length: 13
d_call: .
v_call: TRBV11-2
cdr3_aa: CASSSGRQNIQYF
cdr3_nt: TGTGCCAGCAGCTCCGGACGCCAAAACATTCAGTACTTC

j_call: TRBJ2-1
clone_size: .
cdr3_length: 18
d_call: .
v_call: TRBV2
cdr3_aa: CASSDFLMTLSSYNEQFF
cdr3_nt: TGTGCCAGCAGTGACTTTTTAATGACATTGAGCTCCTACAATGAGCAGTTCTTC

j_call: TRBJ2-5
clone_size: few
cdr3_length: 15
d_call: TRBD2
v_call: TRBV20-1
cdr3_aa: CSARSAGELQETQYF
cdr3_nt: TGCAGTGCTAGATCCGCGGGGGAACTGCAAGAGACCCAGTACTTC

j_call: TRBJ1-5
clone_size: .
cdr3_length: 16
d_call: TRBD1
v_call: TRBV28
cdr3_aa: CASRRTGGGLNQPQHF
cdr3_nt: TGTGCCAGCAGAAGAACAGGGGGAGGGCTCAATCAGCCCCAGCATTTT

j_call: TRBJ2-1
clone_size: many
cdr3_length: 16
d_call: .
v_call: TRBV7-8
cdr3_aa: CASSLVGPGLGNEQFF
cdr3_nt: TGTGCCAGCAGCTTAGTTGGTCCCGGTCTGGGTAATGAGCAGTTCTTC

j_call: TRBJ2-1
clone_size: .
cdr3_length: 16
d_call: TRBD2
v_call: TRBV28
cdr3_aa: CASSLGGGGPYNEQFF
cdr3_nt: TGTGCCAGCAGTTTAGGCGGGGGGGGACCCTACAATGAGCAGTTCTTC

j_call: TRBJ2-1
clone_size: .
cdr3_length: 15
d_call: TRBD1
v_call: TRBV5-1
cdr3_aa: CASSSTGTAENEQFF
cdr3_nt: TGCGCCAGCAGCTCTACCGGGACAGCGGAGAATGAGCAGTTCTTC

j_call: TRBJ2-7
clone_size: .
cdr3_length: 14
d_call: .
v_call: TRBV10-3
cdr3_aa: CAIRGTPNSYEQYF
cdr3_nt: TGTGCCATCAGGGGGACACCCAACTCCTACGAGCAGTACTTC

j_call: TRBJ2-7
clone_size: .
cdr3_length: 14
d_call: TRBD1
v_call: TRBV27
cdr3_aa: CASRNRDSSYEQYF
cdr3_nt: TGTGCCAGCAGAAACCGGGACAGCTCCTACGAGCAGTACTTC

j_call: TRBJ2-7
clone_size: few
cdr3_length: 18
d_call: TRBD2
v_call: TRBV20-1
cdr3_aa: CSASGTSGETRVAYEQYF
cdr3_nt: TGCAGTGCGAGCGGGACTAGCGGGGAGACCCGGGTAGCGTACGAGCAGTACTTC

j_call: TRBJ1-1
clone_size: .
cdr3_length: 13
d_call: .
v_call: TRBV5-5
cdr3_aa: CASSFSGSTEAFF
cdr3_nt: TGTGCCAGCAGCTTTTCAGGGAGCACTGAAGCTTTCTTT

j_call: TRBJ2-6
clone_size: .
cdr3_length: 16
d_call: .
v_call: TRBV15
cdr3_aa: CATSPGVHSGANVLTF
cdr3_nt: TGTGCCACCAGCCCCGGGGTTCACTCTGGGGCCAACGTCCTGACTTTC

j_call: TRBJ2-1
clone_size: .
cdr3_length: 15
d_call: .
v_call: TRBV6-1
cdr3_aa: CASSESGGDWGEQFF
cdr3_nt: TGTGCCAGCAGTGAATCTGGCGGGGACTGGGGTGAGCAGTTCTTC

j_call: TRBJ2-7
clone_size: .
cdr3_length: 16
d_call: .
v_call: TRBV7-9
cdr3_aa: CASSPGRGRSTYEQYF
cdr3_nt: TGTGCCAGCAGCCCAGGGCGAGGCAGGTCAACCTACGAGCAGTACTTC

j_call: TRBJ1-1
clone_size: .
cdr3_length: 14
d_call: .
v_call: TRBV5-1
cdr3_aa: CASRYSRVNTEAFF
cdr3_nt: TGCGCCAGCAGATACTCTAGGGTGAACACTGAAGCTTTCTTT

j_call: TRBJ2-3
clone_size: few
cdr3_length: 16
d_call: .
v_call: TRBV28
cdr3_aa: CASSNQRASVADTQYF
cdr3_nt: TGTGCCAGCAGTAATCAAAGGGCTAGCGTGGCAGATACGCAGTATTTT

j_call: TRBJ2-5
clone_size: few
cdr3_length: 13
d_call: .
v_call: TRBV7-8
cdr3_aa: CASSLELQETQYF
cdr3_nt: TGTGCCAGCAGCTTAGAACTACAAGAGACCCAGTACTTC